This is a list of T cell receptor beta chains from one sample in a study of shared clonotypes between healthy human individuals. The repertoire was sequenced with immunoSEQ multiplex PCR; TCRdb's copy has only in-frame clones and lacks some. The repertoire has approximately 400,000 clones, around 96% of them found once; the top ten carry approximately 0.3%. What was sequenced was memory CD8+ T cells sorted from blood. Every receptor here comes from a man aged 25 to 40 in good health. The conserved cysteine and the conserved F or W are not part of the CDR3 here. Each record gives: clone size, V gene, J gene, CDR3 protein. Rows give clone size only sometimes, using once, few, many, or a class for an expanded clone.

NA	TRBV18	TRBJ1-3	ASSPRRTGAGNTIY
NA	TRBV4-1	TRBJ2-4	ASSQAGTAKNIQY
NA	TRBV10-3	TRBJ2-7	ATLKQGINEQY
NA	TRBV19	TRBJ1-5	ASSNREVWN
NA	TRBV7-9	TRBJ1-1	ASSGQNTEAF
NA	TRBV4-2	TRBJ2-7	ASSQGRGSNEQY
NA	TRBV2	TRBJ2-7	ASMPGPGYEQY
NA	TRBV5-1	TRBJ2-7	ASSSGTYRSYEQY
NA	TRBV30	TRBJ2-4	AWSAQGAEWNIQY
NA	TRBV4-1	TRBJ2-5	ASSHQTSLETQY
NA	TRBV14	TRBJ2-1	ASSQDLQGYNEQF
NA	TRBV30	TRBJ2-7	AWSVRGYRSYEQY
NA	TRBV27	TRBJ2-1	ASSLSGGAGVDEQF
NA	TRBV7-9	TRBJ2-3	ASSLGDRVPDTQY
NA	TRBV5-1	TRBJ1-1	ASSFFGGLNTEAF
NA	TRBV27	TRBJ1-2	ASSRTGGYGYT
once	TRBV7-2	TRBJ2-5	ASSSQGGSGGTQY
NA	TRBV6-1	TRBJ2-7	ASSERGDRVLYEQY
NA	TRBV30	TRBJ2-7	AWSVKGLPSYEQY
once	TRBV4-1	TRBJ1-1	ASSQVWTGGMNTEAF
NA	TRBV6-1	TRBJ1-1	ASRSRGPNTEAF
NA	TRBV30	TRBJ1-3	ASTTGAGNTIY
once	TRBV4-2	TRBJ2-3	ASSQATKYTDTQY
NA	TRBV4-2	TRBJ1-4	ASSQVKGTGDEKLF
NA	TRBV9	TRBJ2-2	ASSVDHTTGELF
NA	TRBV11-2	TRBJ2-7	ASSLGLGTGGPTY
NA	TRBV19	TRBJ1-5	ASSPDPGVNQPQH
NA	TRBV6-1	TRBJ1-2	ASSDPGAYGYT
NA	TRBV11-3	TRBJ2-5	ASSLDAKETQY
NA	TRBV5-1	TRBJ2-7	ASSLAGNYEQY
NA	TRBV30	TRBJ2-3	AWGFRDHFTDTQY
NA	TRBV2	TRBJ1-1	ASSEAGRASTEAF
NA	TRBV14	TRBJ2-7	ASSQGLAGVFEQY
NA	TRBV2	TRBJ2-7	ASKEGLAGEQY
NA	TRBV9	TRBJ1-3	ASSVDGDNSGNTIY
NA	TRBV2	TRBJ2-1	ASSADSPRKF
NA	TRBV19	TRBJ2-7	ASSGTGFSYEQY
NA	TRBV6-1	TRBJ2-5	ASSQKETQY
few	TRBV10-3	TRBJ1-5	AIRQGSNQPQH
NA	TRBV7-3	TRBJ2-1	ASSPSWEWGDEQF
NA	TRBV7-9	TRBJ1-4	ASSRPQGTGTNEKLF
NA	TRBV2	TRBJ2-3	ASSPLAGEVGRNTQY
NA	TRBV27	TRBJ1-2	ASSLTGGGGYT
NA	TRBV19	TRBJ1-5	ASRDRGNQPQH
NA	TRBV10-2	TRBJ2-6	ASARLAPSSGANVLT
NA	TRBV19	TRBJ2-1	ASSIGLADYNEQF